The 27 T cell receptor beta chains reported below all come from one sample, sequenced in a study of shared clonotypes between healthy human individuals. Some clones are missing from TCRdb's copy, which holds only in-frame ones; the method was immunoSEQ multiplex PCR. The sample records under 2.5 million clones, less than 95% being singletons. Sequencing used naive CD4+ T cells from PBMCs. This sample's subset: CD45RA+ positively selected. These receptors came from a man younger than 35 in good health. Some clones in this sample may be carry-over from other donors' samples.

CDR3 sequence: CASSLTGYGNTIYF. CDR3 in DNA: TGTGCCAGCAGTTTGACAGGGTATGGAAACACCATATATTTT. V is TRBV2 and J is TRBJ1-3, with TRBD1 matching 7 bases. The V gene end was trimmed by 5 bases and the J gene end by 3 bases; junction bases not matched to a gene: 4. Germline V CDR1 and CDR2: SNHLY, FYNNEI. The CDR3 runs 14 residues.

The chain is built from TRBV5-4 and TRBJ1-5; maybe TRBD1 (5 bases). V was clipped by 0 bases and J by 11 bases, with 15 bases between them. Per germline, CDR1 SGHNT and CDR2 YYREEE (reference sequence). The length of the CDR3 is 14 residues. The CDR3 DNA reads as TGTGCCAGCAGCTTGGCAGGGAGTCCTTCTGCCCAGCATTTT. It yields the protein CASSLAGSPSAQHF. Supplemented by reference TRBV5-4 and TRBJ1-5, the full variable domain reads ETGVTQSPTHLIKTRGQQVTLRCSSQSGHNTVSWYQQALGQGPQFIFQYYREEENGRGNFPPRFSGLQFPNYSSELNVNALELDDSALYLCASSLAGSPSAQHFGDGTRLSIL.

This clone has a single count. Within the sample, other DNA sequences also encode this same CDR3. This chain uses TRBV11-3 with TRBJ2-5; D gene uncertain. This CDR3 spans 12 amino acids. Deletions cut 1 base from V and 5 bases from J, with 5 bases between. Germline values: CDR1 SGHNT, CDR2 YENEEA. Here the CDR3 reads CASSLVGETQYF. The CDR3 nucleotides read TGTGCCAGCAGCTTAGTGGGCGAGACCCAGTACTTC. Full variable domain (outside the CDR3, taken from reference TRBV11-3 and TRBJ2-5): EAGVVQSPRYKIIEKKQPVAFWCNPISGHNTLYWYLQNLGQGPELLIRYENEEAVDDSQLPKDRFSAERLKGVDSTLKIQPAELGDSAVYLCASSLVGETQYFGPGTRLLVL.

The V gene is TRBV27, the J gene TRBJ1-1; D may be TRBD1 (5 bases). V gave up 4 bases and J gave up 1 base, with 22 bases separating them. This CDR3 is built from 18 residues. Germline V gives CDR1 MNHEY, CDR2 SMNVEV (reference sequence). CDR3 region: CASSYLSPTGAPNTEAFF. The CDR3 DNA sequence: TGTGCCAGCAGTTACTTAAGCCCAACAGGCGCCCCGAACACTGAAGCTTTCTTT.

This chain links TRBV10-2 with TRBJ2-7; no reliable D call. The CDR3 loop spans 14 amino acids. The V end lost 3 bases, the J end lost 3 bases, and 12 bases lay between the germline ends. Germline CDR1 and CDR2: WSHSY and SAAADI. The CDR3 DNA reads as TGCGCCAGCAGTGATTTAGGGCCGCACTACGAGCAGTACTTC. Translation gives CASSDLGPHYEQYF.

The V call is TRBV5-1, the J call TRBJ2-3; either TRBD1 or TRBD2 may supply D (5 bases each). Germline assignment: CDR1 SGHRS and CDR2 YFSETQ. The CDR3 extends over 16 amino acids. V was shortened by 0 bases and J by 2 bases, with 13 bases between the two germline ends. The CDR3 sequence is CASSLVAGSDTDTQYF. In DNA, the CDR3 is TGCGCCAGCAGCTTGGTTGCAGGGAGTGACACAGATACGCAGTATTTT.

The CDR3 reads CASSHQGANNQPQHF. CDR3 DNA: TGTGCCAGTTCTCATCAGGGGGCGAACAATCAGCCCCAGCATTTT. V usage is TRBV19 and J usage is TRBJ1-5; TRBD1 matches at 8 bases. This CDR3 region has 15 residues. CDR1 is LNHDA and CDR2 is SQIVND in the germline V gene (reference sequence). After removal of 8 bases from V and 3 bases from J, the junction contained 9 bases not matched to a gene.

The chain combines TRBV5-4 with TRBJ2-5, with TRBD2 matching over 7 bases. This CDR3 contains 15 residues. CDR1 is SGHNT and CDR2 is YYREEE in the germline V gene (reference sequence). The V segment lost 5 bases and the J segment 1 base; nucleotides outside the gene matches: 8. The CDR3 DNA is TGTGCCAGCAGGGGGGGGTTTGGGGCCCAAGAGACCCAGTACTTC. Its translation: CASRGGFGAQETQYF.

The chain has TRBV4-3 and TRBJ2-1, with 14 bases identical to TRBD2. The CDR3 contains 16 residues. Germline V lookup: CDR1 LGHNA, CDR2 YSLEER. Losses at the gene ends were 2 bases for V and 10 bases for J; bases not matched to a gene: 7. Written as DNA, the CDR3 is TGCGCCAGCAGCCAAAGGGGGACTAGCGGGAGAGGAGAGCAGTTCTTC. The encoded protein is CASSQRGTSGRGEQFF.

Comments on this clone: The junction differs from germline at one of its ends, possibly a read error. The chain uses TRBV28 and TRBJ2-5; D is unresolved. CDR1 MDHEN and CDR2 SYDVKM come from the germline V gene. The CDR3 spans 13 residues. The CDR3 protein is CASGLGGEETQYF. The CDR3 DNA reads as TGTGCCAGCGGTTTGGGCGGCGAAGAGACCCAGTACTTC. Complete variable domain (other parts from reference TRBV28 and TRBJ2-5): DVKVTQSSRYLVKRTGEKVFLECVQDMDHENMFWYRQDPGLGLRLIYFSYDVKMKEKGDIPEGYSVSREKKERFSLILESASTNQTSMYLCASGLGGEETQYFGPGTRLLVL.

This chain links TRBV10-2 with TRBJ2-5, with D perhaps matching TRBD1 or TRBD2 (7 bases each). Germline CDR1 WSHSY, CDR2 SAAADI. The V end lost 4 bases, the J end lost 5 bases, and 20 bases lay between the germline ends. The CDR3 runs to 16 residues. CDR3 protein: CASSGPGGALRETQYF. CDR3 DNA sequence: TGCGCCAGCAGTGGCCCAGGGGGGGCCCTAAGGGAGACCCAGTACTTC.

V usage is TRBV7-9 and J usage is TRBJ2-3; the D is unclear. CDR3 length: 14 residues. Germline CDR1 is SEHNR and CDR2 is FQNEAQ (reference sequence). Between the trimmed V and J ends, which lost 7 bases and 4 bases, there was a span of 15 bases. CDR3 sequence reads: CASTQGPGPDTQYF. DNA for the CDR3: TGTGCCAGCACCCAAGGACCAGGTCCAGATACGCAGTATTTT.

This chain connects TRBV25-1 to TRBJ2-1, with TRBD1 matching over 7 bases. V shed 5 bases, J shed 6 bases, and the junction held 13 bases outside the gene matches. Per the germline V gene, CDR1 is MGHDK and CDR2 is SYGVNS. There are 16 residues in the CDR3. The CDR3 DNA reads TGTGCCAGCAGTTTTAGGGGGCAATCGGGGTTCAATGAGCAGTTCTTC. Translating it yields CASSFRGQSGFNEQFF.

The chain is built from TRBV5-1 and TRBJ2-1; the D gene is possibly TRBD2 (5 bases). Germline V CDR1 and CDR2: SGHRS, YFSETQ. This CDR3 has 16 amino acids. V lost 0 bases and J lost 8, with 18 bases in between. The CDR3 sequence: CASSLVGGGPRDEQFF. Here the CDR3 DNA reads TGCGCCAGCAGCTTGGTTGGAGGTGGCCCTAGGGATGAGCAGTTCTTC.

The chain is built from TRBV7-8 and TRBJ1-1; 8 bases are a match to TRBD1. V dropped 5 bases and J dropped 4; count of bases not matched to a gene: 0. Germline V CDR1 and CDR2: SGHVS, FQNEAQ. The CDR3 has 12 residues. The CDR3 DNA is TGTGCCAGCAGCACAGGGGGCACTGAAGCTTTCTTT. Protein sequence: CASSTGGTEAFF. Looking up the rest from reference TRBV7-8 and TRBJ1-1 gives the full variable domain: GAGVSQSPRYKVAKRGQDVALRCDPISGHVSLFWYQQALGQGPEFLTYFQNEAQLDKSGLPSDRFFAERPEGSVSTLKIQRTQQEDSAVYLCASSTGGTEAFFGQGTRLTVV.

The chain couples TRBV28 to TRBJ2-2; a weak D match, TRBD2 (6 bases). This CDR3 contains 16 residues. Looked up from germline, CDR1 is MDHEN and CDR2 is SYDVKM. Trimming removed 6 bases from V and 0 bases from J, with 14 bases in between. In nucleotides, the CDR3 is TGTGCCAGCAGCCCGGGGGACTCCTCGAACACCGGGGAGCTGTTTTTT. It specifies CASSPGDSSNTGELFF.

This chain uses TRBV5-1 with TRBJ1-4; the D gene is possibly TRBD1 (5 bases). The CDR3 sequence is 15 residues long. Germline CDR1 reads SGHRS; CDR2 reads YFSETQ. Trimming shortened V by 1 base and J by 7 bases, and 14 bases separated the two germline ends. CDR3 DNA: TGCGCCAGCAGCTTGACCGGGACCCCTCTTGAAAAACTGTTTTTT. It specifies CASSLTGTPLEKLFF.

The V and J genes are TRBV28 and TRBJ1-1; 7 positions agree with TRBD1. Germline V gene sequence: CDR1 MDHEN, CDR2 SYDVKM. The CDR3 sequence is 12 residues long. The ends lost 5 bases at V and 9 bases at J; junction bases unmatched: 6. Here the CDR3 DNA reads TGTGCCAGCAGTATCGGGACAGCTAAAGCTTTCTTT. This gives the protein CASSIGTAKAFF.

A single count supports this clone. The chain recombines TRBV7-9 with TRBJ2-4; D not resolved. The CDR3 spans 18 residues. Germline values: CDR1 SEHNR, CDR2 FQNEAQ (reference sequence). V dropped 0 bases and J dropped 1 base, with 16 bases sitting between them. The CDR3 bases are TGTGCCAGCAGCTTAGCCGGCTCAGGTTCCGTGGCCAAAAACATTCAGTACTTC. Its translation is CASSLAGSGSVAKNIQYF.

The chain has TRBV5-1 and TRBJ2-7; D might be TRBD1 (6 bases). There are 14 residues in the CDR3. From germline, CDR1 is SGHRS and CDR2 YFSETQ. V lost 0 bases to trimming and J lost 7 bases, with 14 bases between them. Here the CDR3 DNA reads TGCGCCAGCAGCTTGGACAGGGATTCGGGTGAGCAGTACTTC. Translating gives CASSLDRDSGEQYF.

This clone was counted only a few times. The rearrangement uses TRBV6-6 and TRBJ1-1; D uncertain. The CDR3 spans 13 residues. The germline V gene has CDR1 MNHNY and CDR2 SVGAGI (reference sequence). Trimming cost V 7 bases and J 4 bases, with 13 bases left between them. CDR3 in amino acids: CASTSGRSTEAFF. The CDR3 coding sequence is TGTGCCAGCACTTCGGGAAGGAGCACTGAAGCTTTCTTT.

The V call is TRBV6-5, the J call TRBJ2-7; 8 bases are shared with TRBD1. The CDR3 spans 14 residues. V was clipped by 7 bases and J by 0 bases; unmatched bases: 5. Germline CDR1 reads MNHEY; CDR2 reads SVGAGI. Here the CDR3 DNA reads TGTGCCAGCAAAAGGGGACAGGACTCCTACGAGCAGTACTTC. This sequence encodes CASKRGQDSYEQYF.

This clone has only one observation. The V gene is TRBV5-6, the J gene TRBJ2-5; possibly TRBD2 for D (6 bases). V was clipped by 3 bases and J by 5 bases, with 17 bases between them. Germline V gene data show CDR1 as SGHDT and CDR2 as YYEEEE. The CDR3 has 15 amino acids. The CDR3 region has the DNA TGTGCCAGCAGCTCCGATAGCGGCCGGTGGGAGACCCAGTACTTC. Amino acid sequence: CASSSDSGRWETQYF. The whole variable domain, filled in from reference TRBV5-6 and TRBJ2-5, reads DAGVTQSPTHLIKTRGQQVTLRCSPKSGHDTVSWYQQALGQGPQFIFQYYEEEERQRGNFPDRFSGHQFPNYSSELNVNALLLGDSALYLCASSSDSGRWETQYFGPGTRLLVL.

The CDR3 coding sequence is TGTGCCAGCAGCCCCGGGACAGGGGTTCAGCGTAGCTATGGCTACACCTTC. Its translation is CASSPGTGVQRSYGYTF. The chain carries TRBV9 and TRBJ1-2; 10 bases are a match to TRBD1. The V and J ends lost 4 bases and 4 bases, in that order; junction bases with no gene match: 13. The germline gives CDR1 SGDLS, CDR2 YYNGEE. The length of the CDR3 is 17 residues.

The CDR3 bases are TGTGCCTGGAGTGCGCTAGACCGGGACTCCTATTACAATGAGCAGTTCTTC. Translating it yields CAWSALDRDSYYNEQFF. The chain carries TRBV30 and TRBJ2-1, with D possibly TRBD2 on 6 matching bases. This CDR3 is built from 17 residues. Germline loops: CDR1 GTSNPN, CDR2 SVGIG (reference sequence). Between the trimmed V and J ends, which lost 1 base and 4 bases, there was a span of 20 bases.

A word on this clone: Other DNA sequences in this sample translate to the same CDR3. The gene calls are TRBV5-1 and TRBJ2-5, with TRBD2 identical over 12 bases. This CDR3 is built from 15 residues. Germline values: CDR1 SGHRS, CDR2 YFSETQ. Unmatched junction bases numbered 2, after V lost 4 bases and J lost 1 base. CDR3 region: CASSRGLAGQETQYF. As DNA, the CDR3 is TGCGCCAGCAGCAGGGGACTAGCGGGCCAAGAGACCCAGTACTTC.

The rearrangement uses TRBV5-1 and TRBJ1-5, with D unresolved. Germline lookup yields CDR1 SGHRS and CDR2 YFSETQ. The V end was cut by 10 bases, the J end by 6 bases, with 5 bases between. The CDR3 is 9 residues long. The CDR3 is CARCQPQHF. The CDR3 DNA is TGCGCCCGCTGTCAGCCCCAGCATTTT.